This entry lists 17 T cell receptor beta chains sequenced from one sample in a study of vaccination and CD4 T cells after COVID-19. Noted treatment: approximately nine-day PBMC culture with coronavirus spike peptide pools or control peptides (ViraFEST assay). Ahead of the COVID-19 pandemic (2011-2018), the CD4+ T cells of the unexposed donor were collected. These receptors' antigens are unknown. The Oncomine TCR Beta short-read assay was what sequenced the DNA obtained from cultured CD4+ T cells. Once CD4+ T cells had been cultured, genomic DNA was extracted from them. Via MiXCR, TCRdb re-called the PCR reads, giving one row per CDR3 protein. The table shows more than 7,000 distinct CDR3 sequences, with approximately 41% occurring only once. What was sequenced was CD4+ T cells from blood, cultured in vitro. The receptors were sampled from a human donor in good health.

CDR3 coding DNA: TGTGCCAGCAGAGCGACTAGCGGGCGGGACGAGCAGTACTTC. Its translation is CASRATSGRDEQYF. The chain joins TRBV28 to TRBJ2-7, with 10 bases that match TRBD2. The germline CDR1 and CDR2 sequences are MDHEN and SYDVKM. The CDR3 has 14 amino acids. Trimming at V came to 6 bases and at J to 5 bases, leaving 7 bases not matched to a gene.

The rearrangement links TRBV12-3 or TRBV12-4 to TRBJ1-2; 7 bases align to TRBD1. V lost 7 bases to trimming and J lost 3 bases; unmatched junction nucleotides: 14. This CDR3 region has 16 residues. CDR3 DNA: TGTGCCAGCACTCGACAGGGTGCCCAAGGGGACTATGGCTACACCTTC. This sequence encodes CASTRQGAQGDYGYTF.

The chain uses TRBV5-1 and TRBJ1-1; 7 nucleotides align to TRBD1. The CDR3 runs 12 residues. From germline, CDR1 is SGHRS and CDR2 YFSETQ. With V trimmed by 2 bases and J by 8 bases, 3 bases remained unmatched. The DNA of the CDR3 is TGCGCCAGCAGCTTAGTACAGGGGGAAGCTTTCTTT. Translation: CASSLVQGEAFF.

The rearrangement uses TRBV19 and TRBJ2-7; 7 nucleotides agree with TRBD1. The V and J ends lost 2 bases and 4 bases, in that order; junction bases with no gene match: 5. CDR1 and CDR2 (germline): LNHDA, SQIVND (reference sequence). The CDR3 covers 14 residues. CDR3 sequence reads: CASSIPGQYYEQYF. In DNA form, the CDR3 reads TGTGCCAGTAGTATACCGGGACAGTATTACGAGCAGTACTTC.

The chain carries TRBV28 and TRBJ2-3; D is uncertain. The ends were cut back, 7 bases at V and 8 bases at J, with 16 bases in the middle. From germline, CDR1 is MDHEN and CDR2 SYDVKM. This CDR3 is built from 13 residues. CDR3 residues: CASTNGNEGTQYF. The CDR3 nucleotides are TGTGCCAGCACCAATGGGAACGAAGGTACGCAGTATTTT. The full variable domain, in which reference TRBV28 and TRBJ2-3 provide the parts outside the CDR3, is DVKVTQSSRYLVKRTGEKVFLECVQDMDHENMFWYRQDPGLGLRLIYFSYDVKMKEKGDIPEGYSVSREKKERFSLILESASTNQTSMYLCASTNGNEGTQYFGPGTRLTVL.

The chain recombines TRBV6-1 with TRBJ2-1; D is undetermined. The CDR3 length is 12 residues. CDR1 and CDR2 from the germline V gene are MNHNS and SASEGT. V dropped 6 bases and J dropped 10 bases, with 13 bases sitting between them. The CDR3 nucleotides are TGTGCCAGCAGCCGTTCCGTCAACGAGCAGTTCTTC. Protein: CASSRSVNEQFF.

The chain carries TRBV6-2 or TRBV6-3 and TRBJ2-2, with 11 nucleotides matching TRBD2. V gave up 3 bases and J gave up 4 bases; unmatched junction bases: 10. The length of the CDR3 is 18 residues. CDR1 is MNHEY, CDR2 SVGEGT, per germline. CDR3: CASSYSDRLAGITGELFF. CDR3 nucleotides: TGTGCCAGCAGTTATTCCGACAGACTAGCGGGGATCACCGGGGAGCTGTTTTTT.

The chain has TRBV24-1 and TRBJ2-3, with TRBD1 as a possible D gene (5 bases). Germline V gives CDR1 KGHDR, CDR2 SFDVKD. The V gene lost 9 bases and the J gene lost 11 bases, with 14 bases spanning the gap. The CDR3 consists of 11 residues. CDR3 coding DNA: TGTGCCACCGGAGCAGGGTATAGGCAGTATTTT. Protein sequence: CATGAGYRQYF.

Only a few counts were recorded for this clonotype. The chain is built from TRBV7-2 and TRBJ2-7; D unresolved. The CDR3 consists of 14 residues. From germline, CDR1 is SGHTA and CDR2 FQGNSA. Trimming removed 0 bases from V and 0 bases from J, with 6 bases in between. The CDR3 spells CASSLAQDSYEQYF. The CDR3 DNA sequence: TGTGCCAGCAGCTTAGCGCAGGACTCCTACGAGCAGTACTTC.

This clonotype was found a few times. The rearrangement links TRBV27 to TRBJ2-5; 12 nucleotides match TRBD2. The J segment lost 5 bases and the V segment lost 8 bases, leaving 9 bases of the junction unmatched. Germline lookup yields CDR1 MNHEY and CDR2 SMNVEV (reference sequence). The CDR3 spans 15 residues. CDR3 DNA sequence: TGTGCCAGCGGCAAGACTAGCGGGAGACCGGAGACCCAGTACTTC. Translation: CASGKTSGRPETQYF.

J is TRBJ2-7 and V is TRBV7-2, with D hard to call. Germline-derived CDR1 and CDR2 are SGHTA and FQGNSA. V shed 7 bases and J shed 2 bases, with 12 bases lying between them. The length of the CDR3 is 13 residues. CDR3 in DNA: TGTGCCAGCACCCTGGGTGAAGCCTACGAGCAGTACTTC. Translation: CASTLGEAYEQYF.

The V and J genes are TRBV12-3 or TRBV12-4 and TRBJ2-1, with D possibly matching TRBD2 (5 bases). This CDR3 region has 17 residues. V lost 3 bases to trimming and J lost 3 bases, with 18 bases between them. DNA for the CDR3: TGTGCCAGCAGTTTCCCCTCCGCTAGCCCTTTCTACAATGAGCAGTTCTTC. This encodes CASSFPSASPFYNEQFF.

This clonotype was detected a few times. V is TRBV12-3 or TRBV12-4 and J is TRBJ2-2; 10 positions match TRBD1. J was trimmed by 1 base and V by 11 bases; bases with no gene match: 4. CDR3 length equals 14 residues. The CDR3 sequence: CAGGQGLNTGELFF. The CDR3 DNA reads as TGTGCCGGGGGACAGGGGTTGAACACCGGGGAGCTGTTTTTT.

This clonotype was counted only a few times. The J gene is TRBJ1-2, the V gene TRBV20-1, with 7 positions matching TRBD1. This CDR3 is built from 13 residues. The V and J ends lost 4 bases and 5 bases, in that order; junction bases with no gene match: 7. Germline V CDR1 and CDR2: DFQATT, SNEGSKA (reference sequence). Here the CDR3 reads CSATIGQAYGYTF. The CDR3 DNA reads TGCAGTGCTACCATAGGACAGGCATATGGCTACACCTTC.

The rearrangement joins TRBV6-5 to TRBJ1-1; D unclear. V dropped 2 bases and J dropped 4 bases, with 11 bases sitting between them. The germline V gene has CDR1 MNHEY and CDR2 SVGAGI. This CDR3 spans 14 amino acids. The DNA for the CDR3 is TGTGCCAGCAGTTACCGCCGTTTGGGCACTGAAGCTTTCTTT. This translates into CASSYRRLGTEAFF.

This clonotype was detected only a few times. This sequence joins TRBV15 and TRBJ1-5; D gene ambiguous. The CDR3 is 17 amino acids. Deletions cut 0 bases from V and 5 bases from J, with 17 bases between. Germline values: CDR1 LNHNV, CDR2 YYDKDF (reference sequence). CDR3 loop: CATSRESVANEDQPQHF. The CDR3 nucleotides are TGTGCCACCAGCAGAGAATCAGTGGCAAACGAGGATCAGCCCCAGCATTTT.

This clonotype was detected only a few times. The rearrangement joins TRBV4-2 to TRBJ1-2; TRBD1 might be the D (5 bases). This CDR3 has 17 residues. The V end was cut by 1 base, the J end by 2 bases, with 17 bases between. CDR1 and CDR2 from the germline V gene are LGHNA and YNFKEQ. The DNA of the CDR3 is TGTGCCAGCAGCCAAGTTAGGGGAAGGACTGGCAACTATGGCTACACCTTC. It yields the protein CASSQVRGRTGNYGYTF.